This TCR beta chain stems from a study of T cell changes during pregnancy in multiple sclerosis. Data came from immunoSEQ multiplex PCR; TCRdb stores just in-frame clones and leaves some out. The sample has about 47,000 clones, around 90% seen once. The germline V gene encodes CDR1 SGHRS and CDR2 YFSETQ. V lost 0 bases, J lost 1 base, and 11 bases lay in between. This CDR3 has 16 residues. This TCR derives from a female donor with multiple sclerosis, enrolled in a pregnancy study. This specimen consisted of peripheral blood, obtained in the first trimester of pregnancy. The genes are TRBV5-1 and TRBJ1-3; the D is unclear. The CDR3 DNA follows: TGCGCCAGCAGCTTGGCCACGAGGGTATCTGGAAACACCATATATTTT. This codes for CASSLATRVSGNTIYF.